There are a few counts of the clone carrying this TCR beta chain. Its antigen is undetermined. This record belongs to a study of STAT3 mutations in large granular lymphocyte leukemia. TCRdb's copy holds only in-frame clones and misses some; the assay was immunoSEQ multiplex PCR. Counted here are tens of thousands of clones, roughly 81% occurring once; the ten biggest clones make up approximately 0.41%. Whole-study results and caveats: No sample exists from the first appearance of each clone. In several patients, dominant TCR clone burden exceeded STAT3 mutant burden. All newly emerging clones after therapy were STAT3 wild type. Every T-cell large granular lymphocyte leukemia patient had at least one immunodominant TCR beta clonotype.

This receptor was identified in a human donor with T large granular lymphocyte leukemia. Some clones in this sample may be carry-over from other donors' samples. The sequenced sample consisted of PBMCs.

CDR3 amino acids: CASSPGTGGYGYTF. The CDR3 nucleotides read TGTGCCAGCAGCCCGGGGACAGGGGGGTATGGCTACACCTTC. This rearrangement joins TRBV7-9 to TRBJ1-2; 11 bases align to TRBD1. CDR3 length: 14 amino acids. CDR1 and CDR2 (germline): SEHNR, FQNEAQ (reference sequence). Unmatched junction bases numbered 4, after V lost 5 bases and J lost 5 bases. Full variable domain (outside the CDR3, taken from reference TRBV7-9 and TRBJ1-2): DTGVSQNPRHKITKRGQNVTFRCDPISEHNRLYWYRQTLGQGPEFLTYFQNEAQLEKSRLLSDRFSAERPKGSFSTLEIQRTEQGDSAMYLCASSPGTGGYGYTFGSGTRLTVV.